This record covers a single T cell receptor beta chain. Its antigen is still unknown. The sample comes from a study of cytomegalovirus exposure and HLA in healthy donors. Study information: Earlier findings included more than 95 million unique TCR beta sequences obtained from roughly 200 million T cells.

Study findings and constraints: TCR beta chain V- and J-gene trimming was linked, in a later analysis, to a missense variant in DCLRE1C. In a later analysis, CMV-associated beta chains were mostly HLA-associated, it appeared.

The PCR had 60 Vbeta and 13 Jbeta primers. In the source study's methods: An analysis that came later counted 80 million or so unique TCR beta chains, roughly 11 million shared. Data came from immunoSEQ multiplex PCR; TCRdb stores just in-frame clones and leaves some out. Clone size and the V and J calls come from that table; the DNA yielded D and trimming. The sample table includes about 200,000 clones. Trimming pared 5 bases from V and 6 bases from J, leaving 20 bases between. This CDR3 region has 15 residues. Germline V lookup: CDR1 MNHEY, CDR2 SMNVEV (reference sequence). The sample taken for sequencing was PBMCs. This chain links TRBV27 with TRBJ2-7; a possible D gene is TRBD2 (5 bases). This clonotype originated in a girl aged 2-10 years in good health and CMV-seropositive. The CDR3 region is CASSPRGSRASEQYF. CDR3 in DNA: TGTGCCAGCAGTCCCCGGGGTAGCCGAGCGTCCGAGCAGTACTTC.